This TCR beta chain was recovered during a study of patients and donors after allogeneic stem cell transplantation. TCRdb recomputed calls from the RT-PCR reads with MiXCR, one row per CDR3 protein. The sample lists over 400,000 distinct CDR3 sequences; roughly 17% were seen once. The CDR3 is 18 residues long. Trimming cost V 0 bases and J 5 bases, with 24 bases left between them. Germline lookup yields CDR1 SGDLS and CDR2 YYNGEE. V is TRBV9 and J is TRBJ2-7; perhaps D is TRBD1 or TRBD2 (5 bases each). Sequences were obtained from blood, either unsorted or a sorted T cell fraction (not recorded which). This TCR was recovered from a human donor who was either an allogeneic HSCT recipient or a stem cell or donor lymphocyte infusion donor (not recorded which). It is not recorded whose cells these are; they may come from a transplant donor. The CDR3 nucleotides read TGTGCCAGCAGCGTAGGTGCGTTGGGACGGCGTGAATTCCACGAGCAGTACTTC. Its translation is CASSVGALGRREFHEQYF.